One sample yielded the 20 T cell receptor beta chains listed below, sequenced in a study of shared clonotypes between healthy human individuals. The data were produced by immunoSEQ multiplex PCR, yet TCRdb's version contains in-frame clones alone and is incomplete. The data hold some 1,100,000 clones, with roughly 74% observed a single time. Sequencing used memory CD4+ T cells from PBMCs. The subset was: CD45RA-negative fraction. Every receptor here comes from a man aged 18-30 years in good health. Some clones in this sample may be carry-over from other donors' samples.

This clone was found once. The chain couples TRBV2 to TRBJ2-1; 9 nucleotides line up with TRBD2. J gave up 6 bases and V 0 bases, and 15 bases lay outside the gene matches. This CDR3 is 19 amino acids long. Germline V lookup: CDR1 SNHLY, CDR2 FYNNEI. The CDR3 nucleotides are TGTGCCAGCAGTGAAGCGCTTAGGGCTAGCGGGACAAGGGTCAATGAGCAGTTCTTC. Amino acid sequence: CASSEALRASGTRVNEQFF.

The chain is built from TRBV5-6 and TRBJ2-2, with TRBD2 matching over 8 bases. The CDR3 has 16 residues. V gave up 0 bases and J gave up 7 bases; unmatched junction bases: 8. In germline, CDR1 is SGHDT, CDR2 YYEEEE. The CDR3 reads CASSLGAGDGYGELFF. CDR3 sequence (DNA): TGTGCCAGCAGCTTGGGAGCGGGAGACGGATACGGGGAGCTGTTTTTT.

The chain recombines TRBV7-2 with TRBJ2-1; D gene unclear. Trimming removed 5 bases from V and 5 bases from J, with 13 bases in between. Germline V gene data show CDR1 as SGHTA and CDR2 as FQGNSA. This CDR3 spans 14 amino acids. The CDR3 nucleotides read TGTGCCAGCAGCCCGACATATGGTGACAATGAGCAGTTCTTC. Translation: CASSPTYGDNEQFF.

The chain employs TRBV7-9 and TRBJ2-3, with unresolved D. The CDR3 length is 12 residues. V shed 5 bases and J shed 3 bases, with 6 bases lying between them. Germline V lookup: CDR1 SEHNR, CDR2 FQNEAQ (reference sequence). The CDR3 region is CASSATTDTQYF. CDR3 in DNA: TGTGCCAGCAGCGCAACTACAGATACGCAGTATTTT.

The rearrangement uses TRBV29-1 and TRBJ2-7; 7 bases align to TRBD1. J gave up 2 bases and V 6 bases, and 7 bases lay outside the gene matches. The CDR3 consists of 13 residues. Germline CDR1 SQVTM, CDR2 ANQGSEA. CDR3: CSVLRDSTYEQYF. CDR3 coding DNA: TGCAGCGTCCTCCGGGACAGTACCTACGAGCAGTACTTC.

The V gene is TRBV5-1, the J gene TRBJ1-2, with D possibly matching TRBD1 (5 bases). There are 15 residues in the CDR3. Per the germline V gene, CDR1 is SGHRS and CDR2 is YFSETQ. V was shortened by 3 bases and J by 1 base, with 13 bases between the two germline ends. CDR3 nucleotides: TGCGCCAGCAGCTCGGGGCAGGCCATTAACTATGGCTACACCTTC. As protein: CASSSGQAINYGYTF. Variable domain in full (rest from reference TRBV5-1 and TRBJ1-2): KAGVTQTPRYLIKTRGQQVTLSCSPISGHRSVSWYQQTPGQGLQFLFEYFSETQRNKGNFPGRFSGRQFSNSRSEMNVSTLELGDSALYLCASSSGQAINYGYTFGSGTRLTVV.

This chain joins TRBV6-5 and TRBJ1-2; D gene unclear. The CDR3 sequence is 16 residues long. Deletions cut 0 bases from V and 0 bases from J, with 11 bases between. Germline-derived CDR1 and CDR2 are MNHEY and SVGAGI. The CDR3 DNA reads as TGTGCCAGCAGTTACTCGAGTCCAGCGGCTAACTATGGCTACACCTTC. Amino acids: CASSYSSPAANYGYTF.

This chain uses TRBV7-2 with TRBJ1-2; D is possibly TRBD1 (5 bases). Trimming removed 2 bases at V and 3 bases at J, with 10 bases between. The CDR3 loop spans 14 amino acids. Germline assignment: CDR1 SGHTA and CDR2 FQGNSA. CDR3 nucleotide sequence: TGTGCCAGCAGCTTACTGCGGGGGGACTATGGCTACACCTTC. It yields the protein CASSLLRGDYGYTF.

This clone was observed once. The chain has TRBV5-1 and TRBJ2-5, with D tentatively TRBD1 or TRBD2 (5 bases each). Between the trimmed V and J ends, which lost 3 bases and 2 bases, there was a span of 17 bases. The CDR3 runs to 16 residues. Germline assignment: CDR1 SGHRS and CDR2 YFSETQ. The CDR3 coding sequence is TGCGCCAGCAGCTCGGGGACCCAGACAAGACAAGAGACCCAGTACTTC. This sequence encodes CASSSGTQTRQETQYF.

The gene calls are TRBV9 and TRBJ2-1; no clear D. Germline values: CDR1 SGDLS, CDR2 YYNGEE. The CDR3 length is 14 residues. V lost 2 bases and J lost 5, with 11 bases in between. The CDR3 DNA sequence: TGTGCCAGCAGCGTTTCCCCCGTTAACAATGAGCAGTTCTTC. This sequence encodes CASSVSPVNNEQFF.

The genes are TRBV7-6 and TRBJ2-7; 8 nucleotides align to TRBD1. In germline, CDR1 is SGHVS, CDR2 FNYEAQ. V gave up 5 bases and J gave up 2 bases; unmatched junction bases: 5. This CDR3 comprises 14 residues. CDR3 in amino acids: CASSARTGPYEQYF. The CDR3 nucleotides are TGTGCCAGCAGCGCCCGGACAGGGCCCTACGAGCAGTACTTC.

The J gene is TRBJ2-7, the V gene TRBV5-1; 8 bases align to TRBD1. The CDR3 runs 15 residues. Unmatched junction bases numbered 9, after V lost 3 bases and J lost 4 bases. Germline V lookup: CDR1 SGHRS, CDR2 YFSETQ. The CDR3 is CASSSPGQEKYEQYF. The CDR3 DNA reads as TGCGCCAGCAGCTCTCCGGGACAGGAAAAATACGAGCAGTACTTC.

This clone was seen a single time. The CDR3 DNA reads as TGTGCCAGCAGTTTGGCAGGGACCTCCCTCGAGCAGTACTTC. Translating it yields CASSLAGTSLEQYF. V is TRBV7-9 and J is TRBJ2-7; either TRBD1 or TRBD2 may supply D (5 bases each). Germline V gene sequence: CDR1 SEHNR, CDR2 FQNEAQ (reference sequence). The CDR3 contains 14 residues. The V and J ends lost 6 bases and 6 bases respectively, with 18 bases between them.

In the case of this clone: This may come from a read error, since a much larger clone is one base off. This rearrangement joins TRBV2 to TRBJ1-2; D may be TRBD1 (6 bases). CDR3 length: 12 amino acids. Germline CDR1 reads SNHLY; CDR2 reads FYNNEI. With 2 bases removed from V and 6 bases from J, the gap between germline ends came to 7 bases. The DNA of the CDR3 is TGTGCCAGCAGTGAAAACAGGGATGGCTACACCTTC. It specifies CASSENRDGYTF. Full variable domain (rest looked up from reference TRBV2 and TRBJ1-2): EPEVTQTPSHQVTQMGQEVILRCVPISNHLYFYWYRQILGQKVEFLVSFYNNEISEKSEIFDDQFSVERPDGSNFTLKIRSTKLEDSAMYFCASSENRDGYTFGSGTRLTVV.

A word on this clone: Additional DNA sequences in this sample encode the identical CDR3. The chain combines TRBV7-2 with TRBJ2-1, with D possibly being TRBD1 or TRBD2 (5 bases each). The CDR3 loop spans 13 amino acids. Trimming shortened V by 5 bases and J by 5 bases, and 10 bases separated the two germline ends. Germline CDR1 is SGHTA and CDR2 is FQGNSA. CDR3 coding DNA: TGTGCCAGCAGCCTGGGACCGGACAATGAGCAGTTCTTC. Translated, it gives CASSLGPDNEQFF.

The count of this clone is one. V and J are TRBV19 and TRBJ1-2; D gene uncertain. This CDR3 contains 13 residues. The germline V gene encodes CDR1 LNHDA and CDR2 SQIVND (reference sequence). V was pared by 9 bases and J by 2 bases, with 13 bases between. The CDR3 sequence: CASSSWENYGYTF. CDR3 bases: TGTGCCAGCTCTAGCTGGGAAAACTATGGCTACACCTTC.

The V and J genes are TRBV7-9 and TRBJ1-2; maybe TRBD1 (5 bases). V was clipped by 1 base and J by 8 bases, with 14 bases between them. This CDR3 has 14 amino acids. The germline V gene has CDR1 SEHNR and CDR2 FQNEAQ (reference sequence). The CDR3 nucleotides are TGTGCCAGCAGCTTAGAGGGGACGTCCGGCGGCTACACCTTC. Its translation is CASSLEGTSGGYTF. The full variable domain, in which reference TRBV7-9 and TRBJ1-2 provide the parts outside the CDR3, is DTGVSQNPRHKITKRGQNVTFRCDPISEHNRLYWYRQTLGQGPEFLTYFQNEAQLEKSRLLSDRFSAERPKGSFSTLEIQRTEQGDSAMYLCASSLEGTSGGYTFGSGTRLTVV.

This clone appeared once. The V and J genes are TRBV11-2 and TRBJ2-7, with D tentatively TRBD1 (5 bases). The CDR3 length is 11 residues. Looked up from germline, CDR1 is SGHAT and CDR2 is FQNNGV. The V end lost 7 bases, the J end lost 7 bases, and 11 bases lay between the germline ends. Here the CDR3 reads CASTGPGEQYF. The CDR3 DNA sequence: TGTGCCAGCACAGGGCCGGGTGAGCAGTACTTC.

Remarks on this clone: A far larger clone is off by one base, so a read error is likely. V is TRBV11-3 and J is TRBJ2-7; TRBD2 matches at 8 bases. The CDR3 consists of 13 residues. Germline lookup yields CDR1 SGHNT and CDR2 YENEEA. The CDR3 sequence is CASSLGYQREQHF. DNA for the CDR3: TGTGCCAGCAGCTTAGGTTACCAGCGGGAGCAGCACTTC. The variable domain in full, with the rest retrieved from reference TRBV11-3 and TRBJ2-7, is EAGVVQSPRYKIIEKKQPVAFWCNPISGHNTLYWYLQNLGQGPELLIRYENEEAVDDSQLPKDRFSAERLKGVDSTLKIQPAELGDSAVYLCASSLGYQREQHFGPGTRLTVT.

The J gene is TRBJ1-1, the V gene TRBV30, with D perhaps matching TRBD1 (5 bases). Per the germline V gene, CDR1 is GTSNPN and CDR2 is SVGIG (reference sequence). The CDR3 covers 13 residues. V lost 3 bases and J 0 bases, leaving 8 bases between the germline ends. The CDR3: CAWSDRLNTEAFF. Written as DNA, the CDR3 is TGTGCCTGGAGCGACAGACTGAACACTGAAGCTTTCTTT.